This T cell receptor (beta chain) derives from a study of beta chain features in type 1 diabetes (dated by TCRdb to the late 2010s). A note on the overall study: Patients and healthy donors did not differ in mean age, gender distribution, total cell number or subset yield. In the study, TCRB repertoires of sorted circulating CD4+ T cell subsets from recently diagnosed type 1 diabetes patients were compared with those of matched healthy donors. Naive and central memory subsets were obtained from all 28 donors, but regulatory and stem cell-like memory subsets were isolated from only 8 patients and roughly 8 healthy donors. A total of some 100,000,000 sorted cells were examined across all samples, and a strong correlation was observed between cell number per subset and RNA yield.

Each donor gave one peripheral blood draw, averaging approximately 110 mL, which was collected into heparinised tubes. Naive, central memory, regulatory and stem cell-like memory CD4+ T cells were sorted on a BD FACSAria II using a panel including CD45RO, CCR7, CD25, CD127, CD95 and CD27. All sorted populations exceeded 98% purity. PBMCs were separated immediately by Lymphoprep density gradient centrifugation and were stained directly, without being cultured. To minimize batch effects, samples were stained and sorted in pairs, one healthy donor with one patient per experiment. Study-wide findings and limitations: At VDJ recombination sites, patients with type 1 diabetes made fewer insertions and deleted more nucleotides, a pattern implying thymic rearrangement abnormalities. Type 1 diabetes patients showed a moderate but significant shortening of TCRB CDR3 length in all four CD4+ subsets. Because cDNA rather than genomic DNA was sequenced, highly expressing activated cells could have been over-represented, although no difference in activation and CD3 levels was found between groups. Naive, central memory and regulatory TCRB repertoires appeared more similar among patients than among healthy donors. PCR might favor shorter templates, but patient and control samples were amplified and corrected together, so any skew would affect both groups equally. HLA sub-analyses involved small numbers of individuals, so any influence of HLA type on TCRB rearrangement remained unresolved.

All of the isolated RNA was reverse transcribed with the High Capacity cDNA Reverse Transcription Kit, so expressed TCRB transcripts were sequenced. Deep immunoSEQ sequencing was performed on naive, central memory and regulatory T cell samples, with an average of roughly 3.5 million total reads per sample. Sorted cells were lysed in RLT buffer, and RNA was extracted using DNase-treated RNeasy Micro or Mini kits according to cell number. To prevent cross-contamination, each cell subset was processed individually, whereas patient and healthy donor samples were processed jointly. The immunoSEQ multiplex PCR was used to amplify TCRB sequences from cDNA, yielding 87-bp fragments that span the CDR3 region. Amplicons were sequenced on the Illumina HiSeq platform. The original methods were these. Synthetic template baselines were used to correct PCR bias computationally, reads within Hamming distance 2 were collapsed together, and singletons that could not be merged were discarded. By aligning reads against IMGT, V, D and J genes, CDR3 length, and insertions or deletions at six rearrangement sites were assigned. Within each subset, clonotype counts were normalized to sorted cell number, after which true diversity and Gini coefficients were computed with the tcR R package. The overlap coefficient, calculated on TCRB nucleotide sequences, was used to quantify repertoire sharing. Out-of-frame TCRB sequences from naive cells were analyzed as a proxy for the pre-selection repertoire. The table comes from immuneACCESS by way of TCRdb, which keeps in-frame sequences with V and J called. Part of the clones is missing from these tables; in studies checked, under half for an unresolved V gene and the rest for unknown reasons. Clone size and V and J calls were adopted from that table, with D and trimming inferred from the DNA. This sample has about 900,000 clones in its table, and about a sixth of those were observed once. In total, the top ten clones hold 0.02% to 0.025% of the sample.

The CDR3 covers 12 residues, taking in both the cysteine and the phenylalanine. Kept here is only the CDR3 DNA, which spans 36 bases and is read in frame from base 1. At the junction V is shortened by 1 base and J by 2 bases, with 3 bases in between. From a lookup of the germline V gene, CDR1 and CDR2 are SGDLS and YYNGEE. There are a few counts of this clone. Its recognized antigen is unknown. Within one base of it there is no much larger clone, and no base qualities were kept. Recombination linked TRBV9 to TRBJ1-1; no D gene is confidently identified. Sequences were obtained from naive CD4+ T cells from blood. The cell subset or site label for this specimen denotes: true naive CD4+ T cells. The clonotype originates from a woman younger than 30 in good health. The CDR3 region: CASSVINTEAFF. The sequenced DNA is TGTGCCAGCAGCGTAATAAACACTGAAGCTTTCTTT.